This TCR beta chain was retrieved from a study of cytomegalovirus exposure and HLA in healthy donors. Comments on this clone: Its antigen is still unknown.

General observations from the study: Three CMV-associated chains proved CMV antigen-specific in vitro. The authors listed 180 or so TCR beta chains as cytomegalovirus-associated.

The assay was immunoSEQ multiplex PCR, and TCRdb's table has in-frame clones only and misses some. The sample has roughly 200,000 clones, 81% seen once. Sequencing input: PBMCs. This TCR came from a woman in her 30s in good health and CMV-seronegative.

The CDR3 region has the DNA TGCGCCAGCAGCTTGGACAGGGGGTCTAGCTCTGGGGCCAACGTCCTGACTTTC. Its translation: CASSLDRGSSSGANVLTF. The chain is built from TRBV5-1 and TRBJ2-6, with 8 bases identical to TRBD1. The CDR3 runs to 18 residues. Trimming removed 0 bases from V and 0 bases from J; junction bases left unmatched: 5. Germline V gives CDR1 SGHRS, CDR2 YFSETQ.